The rows below give T cell receptor beta chains drawn from one sample of a study of blood T cell repertoires in COVID-19. Data came from immunoSEQ multiplex PCR; TCRdb stores just in-frame clones and leaves some out. This table has 250,000 to 350,000 clones, 87% appearing once. Sequencing was performed on PBMCs or T cells enriched from blood (not recorded which). The source is a woman aged 30 to 39 who had recovered from COVID-19. The CDR3 runs from the conserved cysteine through the conserved F or W. The D gene is left open where the match is weak. Size is omitted from some rows. Given values are once, few, many or a class for expanded clones.

clone size: -
J gene: TRBJ1-2
D gene: TRBD1
V gene: TRBV19
CDR3 DNA: TGTGCCAGTAGTGAGGCGGCGGGACAGGTCTATGGCTACACCTTC
CDR3 protein: CASSEAAGQVYGYTF

clone size: -
J gene: TRBJ1-1
D gene: -
V gene: TRBV30
CDR3 DNA: TGTGCCTGTTGGAAGGGGTTCACTGAAGCTTTCTTT
CDR3 protein: CACWKGFTEAFF

clone size: -
J gene: TRBJ1-5
D gene: -
V gene: TRBV6-1
CDR3 DNA: TGTGCCAGCAGTGAACATACAGGGAGCAGATATAGCAATCAGCCCCAGCATTTT
CDR3 protein: CASSEHTGSRYSNQPQHF

clone size: -
J gene: TRBJ1-4
D gene: -
V gene: TRBV19
CDR3 DNA: TGTGCCAGTAGTACCCCAGCTCGAGGGAATGAAAAACTGTTTTTT
CDR3 protein: CASSTPARGNEKLFF

clone size: -
J gene: TRBJ2-1
D gene: TRBD2
V gene: TRBV7-7
CDR3 DNA: TGTGCTAGCAGCTTAGGGATAGCGGGGGACGAAGAACAGTTCTTC
CDR3 protein: CASSLGIAGDEEQFF

clone size: -
J gene: TRBJ2-3
D gene: TRBD2
V gene: TRBV5-1
CDR3 DNA: TGCGCCAGCAGCCCCGACCGAGCGGGGGTCACCACAGATACGCAGTATTTT
CDR3 protein: CASSPDRAGVTTDTQYF

clone size: -
J gene: TRBJ2-7
D gene: TRBD1
V gene: TRBV5-1
CDR3 DNA: TGCGCCAGCAGCTATGACAGGGCTACCTACGAGCAGTACTTC
CDR3 protein: CASSYDRATYEQYF

clone size: -
J gene: TRBJ1-2
D gene: -
V gene: TRBV5-6
CDR3 DNA: TGTGCCAGCAGCTCGAGCCTCCAATCCCACAACTATGGCTACACCTTC
CDR3 protein: CASSSSLQSHNYGYTF

clone size: -
J gene: TRBJ2-3
D gene: -
V gene: TRBV2
CDR3 DNA: TGTGCCAGCGCCGGCGGGCCAAGCACAGATACGCAGTATTTT
CDR3 protein: CASAGGPSTDTQYF

clone size: -
J gene: TRBJ2-7
D gene: TRBD1
V gene: TRBV19
CDR3 DNA: TGTGCCAGTAGCGTGGGACAGGGGTTCCACGAGCAGTACTTC
CDR3 protein: CASSVGQGFHEQYF

clone size: -
J gene: TRBJ1-6
D gene: -
V gene: TRBV27
CDR3 DNA: TGTGCCAGCAGGCGACCCTCGGGAGGGGCTAATTCACCCCTCCACTTT
CDR3 protein: CASRRPSGGANSPLHF

clone size: -
J gene: TRBJ1-1
D gene: TRBD1
V gene: TRBV4-1
CDR3 DNA: TGCGCCAGCAGCCACATTGGACAGGCCCTATCTGAAGCTTTCTTT
CDR3 protein: CASSHIGQALSEAFF

clone size: -
J gene: TRBJ2-3
D gene: -
V gene: TRBV20-1
CDR3 DNA: TGCAGTGCTAGGACAACAGATACGCAGTATTTT
CDR3 protein: CSARTTDTQYF

clone size: once
J gene: TRBJ1-5
D gene: TRBD1
V gene: TRBV6-5
CDR3 DNA: TGTGCCAGCAGGCCCGGGACAGGGGGCAATCAGCCCCAGCATTTT
CDR3 protein: CASRPGTGGNQPQHF

clone size: -
J gene: TRBJ2-7
D gene: TRBD1
V gene: TRBV11-2
CDR3 DNA: TGTGCCAGCAGCTTAATGGGACAGGGGGGCCTCGAGCAGTACTTC
CDR3 protein: CASSLMGQGGLEQYF

clone size: -
J gene: TRBJ1-4
D gene: TRBD1
V gene: TRBV28
CDR3 DNA: TGTGCCAGCAGTCCCAGGGGGCCTCTTGATAATGAAAAACTGTTTTTT
CDR3 protein: CASSPRGPLDNEKLFF

clone size: -
J gene: TRBJ1-1
D gene: -
V gene: TRBV6-5
CDR3 DNA: TGTGCCAGCAGAGCGGACCCCCGAAGGAACACTGAAGCTTTCTTT
CDR3 protein: CASRADPRRNTEAFF

clone size: once
J gene: TRBJ1-2
D gene: TRBD1
V gene: TRBV5-5
CDR3 DNA: TGTGCCAGCAGCCTGGACAGGGTATGGGGCTACACCTTC
CDR3 protein: CASSLDRVWGYTF

clone size: -
J gene: TRBJ1-6
D gene: TRBD1
V gene: TRBV6-5
CDR3 DNA: TGTGCCAGCAGTTCGGGACAGGGGAATTCACCCCTCCACTTT
CDR3 protein: CASSSGQGNSPLHF

clone size: -
J gene: TRBJ2-3
D gene: -
V gene: TRBV19
CDR3 DNA: TGTGCCAGTAGTATATCTGGGCCGGGCACAGATACGCAGTATTTT
CDR3 protein: CASSISGPGTDTQYF

clone size: -
J gene: TRBJ1-4
D gene: -
V gene: TRBV2
CDR3 DNA: TGTGCCAGCAGCGGACAGATTAATGAAAAACTGTTTTTT
CDR3 protein: CASSGQINEKLFF

clone size: -
J gene: TRBJ1-3
D gene: -
V gene: TRBV4-3
CDR3 DNA: TGCGCCAGCAGCCAAGAGGAACTCGCAGGGTGGGGAAACACCATATATTTT
CDR3 protein: CASSQEELAGWGNTIYF

clone size: -
J gene: TRBJ2-5
D gene: TRBD2
V gene: TRBV20-1
CDR3 DNA: TGCAGTGCTAGTTGGGGGGGTACAGAGACCCAGTACTTC
CDR3 protein: CSASWGGTETQYF

clone size: -
J gene: TRBJ1-1
D gene: -
V gene: TRBV3-1/TRBV3-2
CDR3 DNA: TGTGCCAGCAGCCACCGGGACACGAGCACTGAAGCTTTCTTT
CDR3 protein: CASSHRDTSTEAFF

clone size: -
J gene: TRBJ1-1
D gene: -
V gene: TRBV7-2
CDR3 DNA: TGTGCCAGCAGCTTAGGTGGGGTTCTCGCTGAGGGCACTGAAGCTTTCTTT
CDR3 protein: CASSLGGVLAEGTEAFF

clone size: -
J gene: TRBJ2-5
D gene: TRBD2
V gene: TRBV5-4
CDR3 DNA: TGTGCCAGCAGCTTGGCCCGGACTAGCGGGGAGCCATTAAACTTC
CDR3 protein: CASSLARTSGEPLNF

clone size: once
J gene: TRBJ2-5
D gene: TRBD1
V gene: TRBV19
CDR3 DNA: TGTGCCAGTAGAGGCCCCGTAGGGGGCGGAGAGACCCAGTACTTC
CDR3 protein: CASRGPVGGGETQYF

clone size: -
J gene: TRBJ1-1
D gene: -
V gene: TRBV12-3/TRBV12-4
CDR3 DNA: TGTGCCAGCAGTCTCAGTGAAGACACTGAAGCTTTCTTT
CDR3 protein: CASSLSEDTEAFF

clone size: -
J gene: TRBJ2-7
D gene: TRBD2
V gene: TRBV4-3
CDR3 DNA: TGCGCCAGCAGCTCCCCGAGTCCGTCGCGGGGGGGCTGTCGAGAGCAGTACTTC
CDR3 protein: CASSSPSPSRGGCREQYF

clone size: -
J gene: TRBJ2-7
D gene: -
V gene: TRBV5-1
CDR3 DNA: TGCGCCAGCAGCGTAGCTCTGGACGAGCAGTACTTC
CDR3 protein: CASSVALDEQYF

clone size: -
J gene: TRBJ1-6
D gene: -
V gene: TRBV6-1
CDR3 DNA: TGTGCCAGCAGTGCCGGACATTTTAACCTCGGACGGAAGGGTGGGGCCCTCCACTTT
CDR3 protein: CASSAGHFNLGRKGGALHF

clone size: -
J gene: TRBJ1-1
D gene: -
V gene: TRBV30
CDR3 DNA: TGTGCCTGGAGGTTATGGGGAGTCACTGAAGCTTTCTTT
CDR3 protein: CAWRLWGVTEAFF

clone size: -
J gene: TRBJ2-7
D gene: TRBD1
V gene: TRBV29-1
CDR3 DNA: TGCAGCGTTGCCAGGGGGCTCTCCTACGAGCAGTACTTC
CDR3 protein: CSVARGLSYEQYF

clone size: -
J gene: TRBJ2-7
D gene: -
V gene: TRBV5-4
CDR3 DNA: TGTGCCAGCAGCGCAGACAGGATAAACTCCTACGAGCAGTACTTC
CDR3 protein: CASSADRINSYEQYF

clone size: -
J gene: TRBJ2-7
D gene: TRBD1
V gene: TRBV3-1/TRBV3-2
CDR3 DNA: TGTGCCAGCAGCCCAGGACAGGGGCCACAGTGGGAGCAGTACTTC
CDR3 protein: CASSPGQGPQWEQYF

clone size: -
J gene: TRBJ1-3
D gene: -
V gene: TRBV6-5
CDR3 DNA: TGTGCCAGCAGTCATCCTGGACAGGGAAACACCATATATTTT
CDR3 protein: CASSHPGQGNTIYF

clone size: -
J gene: TRBJ1-2
D gene: -
V gene: TRBV27
CDR3 DNA: TGTGCCAGCAGTTTATCGAGGGGAGGGGGTGGCTACACCTTC
CDR3 protein: CASSLSRGGGGYTF

clone size: -
J gene: TRBJ2-5
D gene: TRBD1
V gene: TRBV13
CDR3 DNA: TGTGCCAGCAGCCCCGTTCCGGGCGACAGGGATGAAGAGACCCAGTACTTC
CDR3 protein: CASSPVPGDRDEETQYF

clone size: -
J gene: TRBJ2-7
D gene: -
V gene: TRBV6-6
CDR3 DNA: TGTGCCAGCAGCCTTGTCCCCTCCTACGAGCAGTACTTC
CDR3 protein: CASSLVPSYEQYF

clone size: -
J gene: TRBJ1-2
D gene: -
V gene: TRBV6-1
CDR3 DNA: TGTGCCAGCAGTGAAGCCCGCGTGTACGGCTACACCTTC
CDR3 protein: CASSEARVYGYTF

clone size: -
J gene: TRBJ1-1
D gene: -
V gene: TRBV19
CDR3 DNA: TGTGCCAGTAGAAGAATGGGCCCCAGGGGTAGGGCTGAAGCTTTCTTT
CDR3 protein: CASRRMGPRGRAEAFF

clone size: -
J gene: TRBJ2-1
D gene: TRBD2
V gene: TRBV9
CDR3 DNA: TGTGCCAGCAGCGTAGTTGGGACTAGCGGGGAGCAGTTCTTC
CDR3 protein: CASSVVGTSGEQFF

clone size: -
J gene: TRBJ2-1
D gene: -
V gene: TRBV9
CDR3 DNA: TGTGCCAGCAGCGTATCCGGGGATCCCGGCAATGAGCAGTTCTTC
CDR3 protein: CASSVSGDPGNEQFF

clone size: -
J gene: TRBJ2-3
D gene: TRBD2
V gene: TRBV19
CDR3 DNA: TGTGCCAGTAGGGGGACTAGCAGGCCAGATACGCAGTATTTT
CDR3 protein: CASRGTSRPDTQYF

clone size: -
J gene: TRBJ2-2
D gene: TRBD2
V gene: TRBV6-2/TRBV6-3
CDR3 DNA: TGTGCCAGCAGCCTTCTAGCGGGGAACACCGGGGAGCTGTTTTTT
CDR3 protein: CASSLLAGNTGELFF

clone size: -
J gene: TRBJ2-3
D gene: -
V gene: TRBV7-3
CDR3 DNA: TGTGCCAGCAGCTTAATGGGAGGTGGGGCTAGCGTCACAGATACGCAGTATTTT
CDR3 protein: CASSLMGGGASVTDTQYF

clone size: once
J gene: TRBJ2-7
D gene: TRBD1
V gene: TRBV4-3
CDR3 DNA: TGCGCCAGCAGCCAAGATTTGGGGGACAGGGAGTACTTC
CDR3 protein: CASSQDLGDREYF

clone size: -
J gene: TRBJ1-2
D gene: -
V gene: TRBV5-4
CDR3 DNA: TGTGCCAGCAGCTTCCTATCTCCTAATAACTATGGCTACACCTTC
CDR3 protein: CASSFLSPNNYGYTF

clone size: -
J gene: TRBJ1-4
D gene: TRBD1
V gene: TRBV24-1
CDR3 DNA: TGTGCCACCAGTGCAGGGGGCAATGAAAAACTGTTTTTT
CDR3 protein: CATSAGGNEKLFF

clone size: -
J gene: TRBJ1-2
D gene: -
V gene: TRBV19
CDR3 DNA: TGTGCCACCACCCCCGTGACAGACTATGGCTACACCTTC
CDR3 protein: CATTPVTDYGYTF